The rows below give T cell receptor beta chains drawn from one sample of a study of blood T cell repertoires in COVID-19. Profiled with immunoSEQ multiplex PCR; TCRdb holds only in-frame clones, not every one. The sample holds 110,000 to 150,000 clones; about four fifths are singletons and the top ten take about 3.5%. Sample: peripheral blood. The receptors were gathered from an older man who had recovered from COVID-19. The CDR3 runs from the conserved cysteine through the conserved F or W. A D gene is named only where the DNA matches it firmly. Clone sizes are given selectively: once, few, many, or a class where the clone is expanded.

cdr3_nt	cdr3_aa	d_call	v_call	j_call	clone_size
TGTGCCAGCAGCTTAGTTAGCGGGAGATGGGGCGAGCAGTACTTC	CASSLVSGRWGEQYF	TRBD2	TRBV7-8	TRBJ2-7	once
TGTGCCAGCAGCCAAGTTACGGGGGGTGAAGCTTTCTTT	CASSQVTGGEAFF	-	TRBV7-3	TRBJ1-1	-
TGTGCCAGCACTACGAGCTCCTATAATTCACCCCTCCACTTT	CASTTSSYNSPLHF	-	TRBV6-6	TRBJ1-6	-
TGTGCCAGTAGTACCTTAGGACAGGGTAGCACTGAAGCTTTCTTT	CASSTLGQGSTEAFF	TRBD1	TRBV19	TRBJ1-1	-
TGTGCCAGCAGTTTATCGATAACAGGGAGCCAAGAGACCCAGTACTTC	CASSLSITGSQETQYF	-	TRBV27	TRBJ2-5	-
TGTGCCAGCAGTGCTGGACAGGGGGCTCAGCAGTACTTC	CASSAGQGAQQYF	TRBD1	TRBV2	TRBJ2-7	-
TGTGCCAGCAAGGCCAGGGACTATGGCTACACCTTC	CASKARDYGYTF	-	TRBV5-8	TRBJ1-2	-
TGTGCCAGCAGCGCCGACAGGCCCAACTATGGCTACACCTTC	CASSADRPNYGYTF	-	TRBV11-3	TRBJ1-2	-
TGTGCCAGCAGCGCCGACCAGGGACTAGGTGGAGATACGCAGTATTTT	CASSADQGLGGDTQYF	TRBD2	TRBV11-2	TRBJ2-3	once
TGTGCCAGTAGCCACGGACAGGGGAAGTCTCTCGGTAGGAGCAATCAGCCCCAGCATTTT	CASSHGQGKSLGRSNQPQHF	TRBD1	TRBV19	TRBJ1-5	once
TGTGCCAGCAGCCCCCGGGGGGCTGGCGATGAGCAGTTCTTC	CASSPRGAGDEQFF	-	TRBV11-2	TRBJ2-1	-
TGTGCCAGCAGTTACGGGACAGGGAATGGCTACACCTTC	CASSYGTGNGYTF	TRBD1	TRBV6-5	TRBJ1-2	-
TGTGCCAGCAGCCCCCCCTACGGTTTTGGTGAGACCCAGTACTTC	CASSPPYGFGETQYF	-	TRBV7-2	TRBJ2-5	-
TGTGCCAGCAGCCCCACAGGTTCAACTAATGAAAAACTGTTTTTT	CASSPTGSTNEKLFF	-	TRBV5-6	TRBJ1-4	-
TGCGCCAGCAGCCCTGGGCGGGGAGCTTTCTTT	CASSPGRGAFF	-	TRBV23-1	TRBJ1-1	-
TGCGCCAGCAGCCTCCGACAGGGAGGAAGACAGCCCCAGCATTTT	CASSLRQGGRQPQHF	TRBD1	TRBV4-1	TRBJ1-5	-
TGTGCCACCAGTGCGGGAACGGACAGCATGGATGAGCAGTTCTTC	CATSAGTDSMDEQFF	-	TRBV24-1	TRBJ2-1	-
TGTGCCAGCAGGCGACTAGCCGGAGATACGCAGTATTTT	CASRRLAGDTQYF	TRBD2	TRBV2	TRBJ2-3	-
TGTGCCACCGTAGCGGGACTGAGCAACACCGGGGAGCTGTTTTTT	CATVAGLSNTGELFF	TRBD2	TRBV10-3	TRBJ2-2	-
TGTGCCAGCAGCCAATTCCTAGCGGGAGGGAGCTCCTACGAGCAGTACTTC	CASSQFLAGGSSYEQYF	TRBD2	TRBV3-1/TRBV3-2	TRBJ2-7	-
TGTGCCAGCAGCCAAGCGGGAGTTGGAGAGACCCAGTACTTC	CASSQAGVGETQYF	-	TRBV3-1/TRBV3-2	TRBJ2-5	once
TGTGCCAGCGGACTTCCGGGACAGTTCTCCTACGAGCAGTACTTC	CASGLPGQFSYEQYF	TRBD1	TRBV5-6	TRBJ2-7	-
TGTGCCAGCAGCTTAGAGGTCCAGACTAGAGGAACGCAGTATTTT	CASSLEVQTRGTQYF	-	TRBV7-2	TRBJ2-3	-
TGCAGCGTAGAAGTCGACAGGGTCCCCTACGAGCAGTACTTC	CSVEVDRVPYEQYF	TRBD1	TRBV29-1	TRBJ2-7	-
TGTGCCAGCAGCTTGGGCCAGCGGGTCAACACCGGGGAGCTGTTTTTT	CASSLGQRVNTGELFF	-	TRBV5-6	TRBJ2-2	-
TGTGCCACCTCCGGCGGAGCCCCGAACCAACACAATGAGCAGTTCTTC	CATSGGAPNQHNEQFF	-	TRBV24-1	TRBJ2-1	-
TGTGCTAGCGGGCTGGGGGCACTAGCGGGAGGTGGAGAGACCCAGTACTTC	CASGLGALAGGGETQYF	TRBD2	TRBV12-5	TRBJ2-5	-
TGTGCCAGCAGTGACGTACAGGGCGGTCAGCCCCAGCATTTT	CASSDVQGGQPQHF	-	TRBV6-1	TRBJ1-5	many
TGTGCCAGCTCACCAGAAACCGGGACTAGGGTGGCAGATACGCAGTATTTT	CASSPETGTRVADTQYF	TRBD2	TRBV18	TRBJ2-3	-
TGTGCCAGCAGTTCGTTATACGGCACTGAAGCTTTCTTT	CASSSLYGTEAFF	-	TRBV12-3/TRBV12-4	TRBJ1-1	-
TGTGCCAGCAGCACAGGGGATGGCTATGGCTACACCTTC	CASSTGDGYGYTF	TRBD1	TRBV28	TRBJ1-2	-